Listed here are 20 T cell receptor beta chains from one sample, sequenced in a study of blood T cell repertoires in COVID-19. The data were produced by immunoSEQ multiplex PCR, yet TCRdb's version contains in-frame clones alone and is incomplete. The repertoire consists of roughly 420,000 clones, with approximately 87% occurring once and the leading ten covering approximately 0.96%. The sample taken for sequencing was PBMCs or T cells enriched from blood (not recorded which). Every receptor here comes from a woman younger than 45 with acute COVID-19.

The chain has TRBV18 and TRBJ1-2; 8 positions match TRBD1. V lost 2 bases to trimming and J lost 1 base; unmatched junction nucleotides: 3. The CDR3 is 15 amino acids. Looked up from germline, CDR1 is KGHSH and CDR2 is LQKENI. The CDR3 sequence is CASSPATGVNYGYTF. CDR3 bases: TGTGCCAGCTCACCAGCGACAGGGGTTAACTATGGCTACACCTTC.

This chain connects TRBV2 to TRBJ1-4, with D possibly matching TRBD1 (5 bases). CDR3 size: 13 residues. Germline V gives CDR1 SNHLY, CDR2 FYNNEI. Trimming took 8 bases from V and 4 from J, leaving 11 bases between them. CDR3 in amino acids: CASAGRVNEKLFF. The DNA of the CDR3 is TGTGCCAGCGCGGGACGGGTTAATGAAAAACTGTTTTTT.

The V call is TRBV12-5, the J call TRBJ1-1, with D unclear. V lost 6 bases, J lost 1 base, and 12 bases lay in between. Germline V gene data show CDR1 as LGHNT and CDR2 as FRNRAP. The CDR3 extends over 14 amino acids. CDR3 in amino acids: CASGTGRANTEAFF. Here the CDR3 DNA reads TGTGCTAGTGGAACTGGGAGGGCGAACACTGAAGCTTTCTTT.

The V and J genes are TRBV7-3 and TRBJ1-1, with D hard to call. Germline loops: CDR1 SGHTA, CDR2 FQGTGA. Trimming shortened V by 5 bases and J by 1 base, and 8 bases separated the two germline ends. CDR3 length equals 13 residues. Here the CDR3 DNA reads TGTGCCAGCAGCCCTACTCAGAACACTGAAGCTTTCTTT. As protein: CASSPTQNTEAFF.

This clone was seen just once. The chain is built from TRBV9 and TRBJ2-1, with 12 bases fitting TRBD2. Trimming removed 4 bases from V and 0 bases from J; junction bases left unmatched: 11. This CDR3 spans 19 amino acids. Germline V gene sequence: CDR1 SGDLS, CDR2 YYNGEE. The CDR3 protein is CASSPSPLAGGVSYNEQFF. The CDR3 nucleotides read TGTGCCAGCAGCCCATCCCCCCTAGCGGGGGGGGTCTCCTACAATGAGCAGTTCTTC.

Comment on this clone: One junction end disagrees with the germline gene, perhaps due to a read error. V is TRBV29-1 and J is TRBJ2-3; 11 nucleotides match TRBD2. Germline V lookup: CDR1 SQVTM, CDR2 ANQGSEA. There are 16 residues in the CDR3. CDR3 loop: CSVDLRLGFSGGGPHF. The DNA of the CDR3 is TGCAGCGTTGACCTCAGACTGGGGTTTAGCGGGGGGGGACCTCACTTT.

The rearrangement joins TRBV3-1 (or the pseudogene TRBV3-2) to TRBJ2-4, with D perhaps TRBD1 (5 bases). The CDR3 runs to 18 residues. Germline CDR1 reads LGHDT; CDR2 reads YNNKEL (reference sequence). V was pared by 0 bases and J by 1 base, with 16 bases between. CDR3 residues: CASSQDRPGNWAKNIQYF. CDR3 DNA: TGTGCCAGCAGCCAAGACCGGCCAGGGAATTGGGCCAAAAACATTCAGTACTTC.

The chain combines TRBV9 with TRBJ1-6; tentatively, D is TRBD1 (5 bases). Germline V CDR1 and CDR2: SGDLS, YYNGEE. CDR3 length: 17 amino acids. V was cut by 4 bases and J by 6 bases, with 20 bases left in between. This chain's CDR3 is CASSPRAGDQPNSPLHF. In DNA form, the CDR3 reads TGTGCCAGCAGCCCCAGGGCGGGGGACCAACCTAATTCACCCCTCCACTTT.

The chain uses TRBV12-5 and TRBJ1-2; no firm D call. The V gene lost 6 bases and the J gene lost 0 bases, with 8 bases spanning the gap. This CDR3 comprises 13 residues. The V gene's germline CDR1 is LGHNT and CDR2 FRNRAP. CDR3 coding DNA: TGTGCTAGTGGCTCTGGAGCTAACTATGGCTACACCTTC. As protein: CASGSGANYGYTF.

The genes are TRBV19 and TRBJ2-1, with 9 bases lining up with TRBD2. Germline V gene lookup returns CDR1 LNHDA and CDR2 SQIVND (reference sequence). V shed 4 bases and J 2 bases; nucleotides not matched to a gene: 0. The CDR3 is 14 residues long. The CDR3 nucleotides read TGTGCCAGTAGTAGACTAGCGGCCTACAATGAGCAGTTCTTC. Translation: CASSRLAAYNEQFF.

V gene TRBV9 combines with J gene TRBJ1-1; TRBD1 agrees at 7 bases. CDR1 is SGDLS, CDR2 YYNGEE, per germline. Unmatched junction bases numbered 2, after V lost 0 bases and J lost 0 bases. The CDR3 loop spans 15 amino acids. Here the CDR3 reads CASSVAGQMNTEAFF. The CDR3, as DNA: TGTGCCAGCAGCGTAGCGGGACAGATGAACACTGAAGCTTTCTTT. Full variable domain (remainder filled in from reference TRBV9 and TRBJ1-1): DSGVTQTPKHLITATGQRVTLRCSPRSGDLSVYWYQQSLDQGLQFLIQYYNGEERAKGNILERFSAQQFPDLHSELNLSSLELGDSALYFCASSVAGQMNTEAFFGQGTRLTVV.

This chain links TRBV6-5 with TRBJ1-6; D ambiguous. Germline CDR1 and CDR2: MNHEY and SVGAGI. This CDR3 has 16 amino acids. V lost 0 bases and J lost 8, with 14 bases in between. CDR3 amino acids: CASSYSGSLVDSPLHF. CDR3 bases: TGTGCCAGCAGTTACTCGGGCTCACTGGTAGATTCACCCCTCCACTTT.

The rearrangement links TRBV19 to TRBJ1-1; TRBD1 aligns across 7 bases. The CDR3 totals 14 residues. V dropped 5 bases and J dropped 6; count of bases not matched to a gene: 9. CDR1 is LNHDA, CDR2 SQIVND, per germline (reference sequence). The CDR3 spells CASSFDRVTAEAFF. DNA of the CDR3: TGTGCCAGTAGTTTCGACAGGGTAACGGCTGAAGCTTTCTTT. Filled out from reference TRBV19 and TRBJ1-1, the complete variable domain reads DGGITQSPKYLFRKEGQNVTLSCEQNLNHDAMYWYRQDPGQGLRLIYYSQIVNDFQKGDIAEGYSVSREKKESFPLTVTSAQKNPTAFYLCASSFDRVTAEAFFGQGTRLTVV.

The V gene is TRBV6-6, the J gene TRBJ1-5, with D unresolved. Trimming cost V 6 bases and J 1 base, with 13 bases left between them. The germline V gene has CDR1 MNHNY and CDR2 SVGAGI (reference sequence). The CDR3 spans 15 residues. CDR3 nucleotides: TGTGCCAGCAGGTACAATTTTGGCAGCAATCAGCCCCAGCATTTT. Amino acid sequence: CASRYNFGSNQPQHF.

The rearrangement uses TRBV7-3 and TRBJ2-4, with 10 bases aligning to TRBD1. The ends lost 2 bases at V and 6 bases at J; junction bases unmatched: 1. This CDR3 comprises 14 residues. In germline, CDR1 is SGHTA, CDR2 FQGTGA. CDR3 in DNA: TGTGCCAGCAGCTTAGACAGGGGGCGAAACATTCAGTACTTC. Amino acid sequence: CASSLDRGRNIQYF. The whole variable domain, filled in from reference TRBV7-3 and TRBJ2-4, reads GAGVSQTPSNKVTEKGKYVELRCDPISGHTALYWYRQSLGQGPEFLIYFQGTGAADDSGLPNDRFFAVRPEGSVSTLKIQRTERGDSAVYLCASSLDRGRNIQYFGAGTRLSVL.

This chain links TRBV10-3 with TRBJ1-1; TRBD1 might be the D (6 bases). V was shortened by 4 bases and J by 4 bases, with 13 bases between the two germline ends. This CDR3 spans 14 amino acids. Germline lookup yields CDR1 ENHRY and CDR2 SYGVKD. The CDR3 region has the DNA TGTGCCATCAGTGTAAGGGTAGGGGGCACTGAAGCTTTCTTT. Amino acid sequence: CAISVRVGGTEAFF.

The genes are TRBV28 and TRBJ2-7; 9 nucleotides match TRBD1. This CDR3 is built from 15 residues. The germline CDR1 and CDR2 sequences are MDHEN and SYDVKM. The ends lost 7 bases at V and 4 bases at J; junction bases unmatched: 11. The CDR3 region is CASNPSGTGRYEQYF. The DNA of the CDR3 is TGTGCCAGCAACCCCTCCGGGACAGGGAGATACGAGCAGTACTTC.

The chain employs TRBV6-5 and TRBJ1-5; D is unresolved. Germline V gene sequence: CDR1 MNHEY, CDR2 SVGAGI. This CDR3 is 13 amino acids long. Trimming cost V 6 bases and J 3 bases, with 9 bases left between them. For the CDR3, the DNA is TGTGCCAGCAGCCCCGGGATCAATCAGCCCCAGCATTTT. Amino acids: CASSPGINQPQHF.

The V call is TRBV7-9, the J call TRBJ1-2; the D is unclear. CDR3 length equals 13 residues. Germline CDR1 and CDR2: SEHNR and FQNEAQ (reference sequence). V was shortened by 5 bases and J by 4 bases, with 11 bases between the two germline ends. The CDR3 nucleotides read TGTGCCAGCAGCCAGGACGGACTCTATGGCTACACCTTC. Translating gives CASSQDGLYGYTF.

This clone was found a few times. The V and J genes are TRBV3-1 (or the pseudogene TRBV3-2) and TRBJ1-2, with TRBD1 as a possible D gene (6 bases). Trimming cost V 5 bases and J 7 bases, with 11 bases left between them. The CDR3 is 12 amino acids. Germline loops: CDR1 LGHDT, CDR2 YNNKEL (reference sequence). The CDR3 sequence is CASSVDRFGYTF. CDR3 nucleotides: TGTGCCAGCAGCGTAGACAGGTTTGGCTACACCTTC.